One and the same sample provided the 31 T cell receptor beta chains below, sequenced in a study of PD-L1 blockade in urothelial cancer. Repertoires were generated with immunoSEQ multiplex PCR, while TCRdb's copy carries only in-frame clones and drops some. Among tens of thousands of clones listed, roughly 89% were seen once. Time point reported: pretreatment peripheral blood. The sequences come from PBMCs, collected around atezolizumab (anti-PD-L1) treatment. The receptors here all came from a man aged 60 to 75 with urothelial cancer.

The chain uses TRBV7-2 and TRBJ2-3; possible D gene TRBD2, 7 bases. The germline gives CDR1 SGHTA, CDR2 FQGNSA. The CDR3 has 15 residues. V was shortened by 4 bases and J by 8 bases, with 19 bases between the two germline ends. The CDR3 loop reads CASSSSGGALGTQYF. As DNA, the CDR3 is TGTGCCAGCAGCTCATCTGGGGGGGCCTTAGGTACGCAGTATTTT.

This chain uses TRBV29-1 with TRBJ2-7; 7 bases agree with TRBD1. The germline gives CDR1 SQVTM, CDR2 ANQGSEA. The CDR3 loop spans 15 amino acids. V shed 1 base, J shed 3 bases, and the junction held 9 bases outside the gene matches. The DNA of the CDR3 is TGCAGCGTTGAAGGCCTTCGACAGGGAGACTACGAGCAGTACTTC. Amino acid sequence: CSVEGLRQGDYEQYF.

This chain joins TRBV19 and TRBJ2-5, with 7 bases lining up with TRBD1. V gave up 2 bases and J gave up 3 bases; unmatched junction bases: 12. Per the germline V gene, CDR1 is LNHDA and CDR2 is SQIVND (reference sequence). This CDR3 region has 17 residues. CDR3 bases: TGTGCCAGTAGTATAACCCTCTCCCCAGGGGGTAAAGAGACCCAGTACTTC. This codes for CASSITLSPGGKETQYF.

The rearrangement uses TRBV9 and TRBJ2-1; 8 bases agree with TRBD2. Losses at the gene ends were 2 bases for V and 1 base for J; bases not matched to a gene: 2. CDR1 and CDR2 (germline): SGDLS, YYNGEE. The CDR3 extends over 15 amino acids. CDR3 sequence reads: CASSVREGSYNEQFF. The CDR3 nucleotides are TGTGCCAGCAGCGTCCGGGAGGGGTCCTACAATGAGCAGTTCTTC.

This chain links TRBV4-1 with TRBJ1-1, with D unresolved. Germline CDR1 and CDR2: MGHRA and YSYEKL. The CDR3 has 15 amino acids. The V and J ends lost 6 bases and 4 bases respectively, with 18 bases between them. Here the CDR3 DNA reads TGCGCCAGCAGGGCCGGAGGAGGGTGGGTCACTGAAGCTTTCTTT. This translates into CASRAGGGWVTEAFF.

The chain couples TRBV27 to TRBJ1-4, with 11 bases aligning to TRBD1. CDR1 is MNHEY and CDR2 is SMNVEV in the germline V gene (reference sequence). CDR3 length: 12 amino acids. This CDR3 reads CTPGTGGEKLFF. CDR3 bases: TGTACCCCCGGGACAGGGGGTGAAAAACTGTTTTTT.

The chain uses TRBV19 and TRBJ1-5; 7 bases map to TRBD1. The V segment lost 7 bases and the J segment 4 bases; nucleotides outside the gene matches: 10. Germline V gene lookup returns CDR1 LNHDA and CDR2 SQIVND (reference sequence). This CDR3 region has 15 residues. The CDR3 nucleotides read TGTGCCAGTACCCTCGGGACAGTACGGAATCAGCCCCAGCATTTT. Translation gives CASTLGTVRNQPQHF.

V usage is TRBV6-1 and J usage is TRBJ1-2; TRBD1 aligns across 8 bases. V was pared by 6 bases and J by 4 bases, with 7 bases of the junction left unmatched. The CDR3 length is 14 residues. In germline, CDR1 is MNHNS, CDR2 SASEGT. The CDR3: CASRAGTGPYGYTF. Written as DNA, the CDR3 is TGTGCCAGCAGGGCCGGGACAGGACCCTATGGCTACACCTTC.

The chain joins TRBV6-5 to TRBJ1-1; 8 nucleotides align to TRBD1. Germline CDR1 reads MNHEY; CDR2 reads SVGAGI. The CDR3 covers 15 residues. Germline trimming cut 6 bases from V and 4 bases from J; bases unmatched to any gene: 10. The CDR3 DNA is TGTGCCAGCAGGCAATCAGGGGGCGCGGTCACTGAAGCTTTCTTT. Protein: CASRQSGGAVTEAFF.

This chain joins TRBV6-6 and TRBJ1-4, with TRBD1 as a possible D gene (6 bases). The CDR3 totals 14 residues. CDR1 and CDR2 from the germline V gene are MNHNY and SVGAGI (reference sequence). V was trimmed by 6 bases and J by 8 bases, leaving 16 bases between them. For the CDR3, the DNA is TGTGCCAGCAGCCCGGCAGGGGTTCGGGAAAAACTGTTTTTT. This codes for CASSPAGVREKLFF.

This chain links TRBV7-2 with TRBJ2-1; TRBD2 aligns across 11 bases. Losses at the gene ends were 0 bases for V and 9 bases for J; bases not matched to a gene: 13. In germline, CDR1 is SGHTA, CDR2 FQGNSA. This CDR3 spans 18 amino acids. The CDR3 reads CASSLAVITSGGPTEQFF. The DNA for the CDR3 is TGTGCCAGCAGCTTAGCCGTCATCACTAGCGGGGGCCCAACTGAGCAGTTCTTC.

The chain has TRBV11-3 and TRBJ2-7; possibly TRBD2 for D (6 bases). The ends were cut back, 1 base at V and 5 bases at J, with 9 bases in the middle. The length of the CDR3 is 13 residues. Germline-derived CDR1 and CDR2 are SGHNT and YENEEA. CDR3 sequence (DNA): TGTGCCAGCAGCTTAGCAACGGGGGACGAGCAGTACTTC. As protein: CASSLATGDEQYF.

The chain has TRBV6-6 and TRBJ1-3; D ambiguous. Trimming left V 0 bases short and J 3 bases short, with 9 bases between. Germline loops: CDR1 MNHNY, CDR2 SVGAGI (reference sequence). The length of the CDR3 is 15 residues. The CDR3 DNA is TGTGCCAGCAGTTACTCGTCGGGGTATGGAAACACCATATATTTT. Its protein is CASSYSSGYGNTIYF.

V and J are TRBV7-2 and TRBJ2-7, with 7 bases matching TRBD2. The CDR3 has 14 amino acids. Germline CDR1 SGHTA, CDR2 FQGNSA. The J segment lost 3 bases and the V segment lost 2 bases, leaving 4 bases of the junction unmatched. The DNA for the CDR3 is TGTGCCAGCAGCTTACTAGCGGAGCACTACGAGCAGTACTTC. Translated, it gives CASSLLAEHYEQYF.

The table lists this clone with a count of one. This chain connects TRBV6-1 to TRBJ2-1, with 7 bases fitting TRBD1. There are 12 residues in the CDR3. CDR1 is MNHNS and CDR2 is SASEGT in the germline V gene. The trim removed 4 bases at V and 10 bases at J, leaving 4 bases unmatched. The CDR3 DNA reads TGTGCCAGCAGTGTCGGACAGGTAGAGCAGTTCTTC. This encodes CASSVGQVEQFF.

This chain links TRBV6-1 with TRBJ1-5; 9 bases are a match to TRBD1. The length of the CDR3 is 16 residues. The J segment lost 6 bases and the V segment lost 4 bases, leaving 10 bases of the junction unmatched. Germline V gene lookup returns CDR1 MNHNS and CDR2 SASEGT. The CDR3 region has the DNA TGTGCCAGCAGTGGCTCAAAGACAGGGGGTGGTCAGCCCCAGCATTTT. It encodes CASSGSKTGGGQPQHF.

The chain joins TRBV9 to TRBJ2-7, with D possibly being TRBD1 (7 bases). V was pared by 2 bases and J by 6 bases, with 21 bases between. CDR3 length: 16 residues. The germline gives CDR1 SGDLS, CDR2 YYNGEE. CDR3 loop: CASSVSPSLQGGEQYF. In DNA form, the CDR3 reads TGTGCCAGCAGCGTGTCCCCCTCACTCCAGGGGGGCGAGCAGTACTTC.

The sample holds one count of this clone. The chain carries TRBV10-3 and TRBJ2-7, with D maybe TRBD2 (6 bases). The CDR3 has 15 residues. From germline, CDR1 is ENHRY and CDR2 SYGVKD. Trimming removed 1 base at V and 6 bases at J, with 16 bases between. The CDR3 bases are TGTGCCATCAGTGAGTTTGGAGGGAAGTCGAGCGAGCAGTACTTC. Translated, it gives CAISEFGGKSSEQYF.

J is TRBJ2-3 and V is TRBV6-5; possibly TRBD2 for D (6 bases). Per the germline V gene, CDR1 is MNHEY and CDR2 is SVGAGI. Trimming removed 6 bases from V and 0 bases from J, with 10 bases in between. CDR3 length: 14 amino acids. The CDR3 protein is CASRADYSTDTQYF. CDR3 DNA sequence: TGTGCCAGCAGGGCGGACTATAGCACAGATACGCAGTATTTT.

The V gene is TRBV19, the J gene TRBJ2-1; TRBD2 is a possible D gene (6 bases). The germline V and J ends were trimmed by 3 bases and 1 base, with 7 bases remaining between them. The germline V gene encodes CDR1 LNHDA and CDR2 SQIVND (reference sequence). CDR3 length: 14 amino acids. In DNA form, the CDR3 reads TGTGCCAGTAGTATCGGGAGATCCTACAATGAGCAGTTCTTC. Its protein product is CASSIGRSYNEQFF.

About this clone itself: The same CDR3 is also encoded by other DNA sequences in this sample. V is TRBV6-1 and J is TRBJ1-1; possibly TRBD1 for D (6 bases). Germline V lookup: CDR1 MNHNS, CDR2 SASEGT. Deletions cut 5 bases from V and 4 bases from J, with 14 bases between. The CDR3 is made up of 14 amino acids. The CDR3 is CASSTQGVGTEAFF. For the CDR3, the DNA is TGTGCCAGCAGTACACAGGGTGTGGGCACTGAAGCTTTCTTT.

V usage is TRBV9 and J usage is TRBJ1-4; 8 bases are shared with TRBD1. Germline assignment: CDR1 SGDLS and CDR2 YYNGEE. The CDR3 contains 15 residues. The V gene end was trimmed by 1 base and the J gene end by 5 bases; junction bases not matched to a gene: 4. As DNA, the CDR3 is TGTGCCAGCAGCGTATCAGGGGGCCTAAATGAAAAACTGTTTTTT. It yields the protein CASSVSGGLNEKLFF.

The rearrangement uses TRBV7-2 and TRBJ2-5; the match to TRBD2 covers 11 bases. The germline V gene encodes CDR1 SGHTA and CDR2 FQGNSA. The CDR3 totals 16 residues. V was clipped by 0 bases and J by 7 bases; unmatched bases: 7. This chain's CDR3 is CASSLAGSGGGMTQYF. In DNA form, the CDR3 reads TGTGCCAGCAGCTTAGCGGGTAGCGGGGGGGGAATGACCCAGTACTTC.

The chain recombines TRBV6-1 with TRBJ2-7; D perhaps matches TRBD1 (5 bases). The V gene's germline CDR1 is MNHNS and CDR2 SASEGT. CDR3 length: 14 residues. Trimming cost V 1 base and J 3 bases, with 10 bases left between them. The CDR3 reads CASSEGQKVYEQYF. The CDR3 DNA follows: TGTGCCAGCAGTGAAGGACAGAAAGTCTACGAGCAGTACTTC.

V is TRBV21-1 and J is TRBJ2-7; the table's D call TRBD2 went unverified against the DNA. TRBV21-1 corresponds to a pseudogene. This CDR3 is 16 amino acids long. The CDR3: CASSNRLAGETNEQYF. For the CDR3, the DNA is TGTGCCAGCAGCAATCGCCTAGCGGGAGAGACGAACGAGCAGTACTTC.

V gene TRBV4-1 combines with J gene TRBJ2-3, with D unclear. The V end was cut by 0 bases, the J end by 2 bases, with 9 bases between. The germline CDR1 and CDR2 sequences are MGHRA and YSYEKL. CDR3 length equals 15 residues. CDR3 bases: TGCGCCAGCAGCCAAGAGGCCCATTACACAGATACGCAGTATTTT. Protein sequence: CASSQEAHYTDTQYF.

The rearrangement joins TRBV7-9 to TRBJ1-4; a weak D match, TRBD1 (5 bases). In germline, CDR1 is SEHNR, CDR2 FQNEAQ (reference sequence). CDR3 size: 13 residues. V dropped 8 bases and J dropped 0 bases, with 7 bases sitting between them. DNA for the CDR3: TGTGCCAGCGGGACTACAACTAATGAAAAACTGTTTTTT. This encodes CASGTTTNEKLFF. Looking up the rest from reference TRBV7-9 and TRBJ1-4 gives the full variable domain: DTGVSQNPRHKITKRGQNVTFRCDPISEHNRLYWYRQTLGQGPEFLTYFQNEAQLEKSRLLSDRFSAERPKGSFSTLEIQRTEQGDSAMYLCASGTTTNEKLFFGSGTQLSVL.

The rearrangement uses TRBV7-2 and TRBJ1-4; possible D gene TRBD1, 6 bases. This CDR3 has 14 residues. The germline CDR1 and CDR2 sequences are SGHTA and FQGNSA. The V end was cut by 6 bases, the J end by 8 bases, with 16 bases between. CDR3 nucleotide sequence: TGTGCCAGCAGACCCGACAGGAACACGGAAAAACTGTTTTTT. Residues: CASRPDRNTEKLFF.

In DNA form, the CDR3 reads TGTGCCAGCAGTTTCAGGGCCTCTGGAAACACCATATATTTT. It translates to CASSFRASGNTIYF. The chain links TRBV27 to TRBJ1-3; D may be TRBD1 (5 bases). CDR1 and CDR2 from the germline V gene are MNHEY and SMNVEV (reference sequence). With 3 bases removed from V and 0 bases from J, the gap between germline ends came to 6 bases. The CDR3 totals 14 residues.

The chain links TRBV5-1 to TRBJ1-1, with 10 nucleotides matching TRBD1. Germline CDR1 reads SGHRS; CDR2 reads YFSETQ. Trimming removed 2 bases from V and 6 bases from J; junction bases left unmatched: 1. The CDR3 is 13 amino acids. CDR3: CASSLGTGAEAFF. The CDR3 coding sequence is TGCGCCAGCAGCTTAGGGACAGGGGCTGAAGCTTTCTTT.

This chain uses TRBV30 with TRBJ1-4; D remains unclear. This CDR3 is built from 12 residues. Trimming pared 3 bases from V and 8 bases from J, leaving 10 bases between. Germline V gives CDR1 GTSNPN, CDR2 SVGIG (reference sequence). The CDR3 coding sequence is TGTGCCTGGAGCGGAGCGGCCGAAAAACTGTTTTTT. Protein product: CAWSGAAEKLFF.